Presented here are 2 T cell receptor beta chains from one specimen sequenced in a study of immune characterization of retroperitoneal liposarcoma. TCRdb recomputed calls from the PCR reads with MiXCR, one row per CDR3 protein. The sample holds roughly 10,000 distinct CDR3 sequences; 28% are singletons and the top ten take around 8.8%. The sequenced material came from tumor tissue. The receptors come from a female donor with retroperitoneal liposarcoma.

This clonotype is labeled as medium-sized. The V call is TRBV6-1, the J call TRBJ2-6; D uncertain. Between the trimmed V and J ends, which lost 1 base and 0 bases, there was a span of 7 bases. Germline lookup yields CDR1 MNHNS and CDR2 SASEGT. This CDR3 region has 16 residues. The chain's CDR3 is CASSEVGPSGANVLTF. DNA for the CDR3: TGTGCCAGCAGTGAAGTGGGTCCCTCTGGGGCCAACGTCCTGACTTTC.

The chain employs TRBV27 and TRBJ2-1; the match to TRBD1 covers 11 bases. With the DNA end fitting TRBJ2-7 better, the J assignment may be wrong. CDR3 length equals 17 residues. Looked up from germline, CDR1 is MNHEY and CDR2 is SMNVEV (reference sequence). The CDR3 loop is CASSLGQGGAYPYEQYF. CDR3 sequence (DNA): TGTGCCAGCAGTTTGGGACAGGGGGGCGCTTACCCCTACGAGCAGTACTTC.